This T cell receptor beta chain came from a study of breast tumors, draining lymph nodes, adjacent tissues. The CDR3 runs to 15 residues. V lost 3 bases, J lost 1 base, and 4 bases stayed unmatched. The germline gives CDR1 MDHEN, CDR2 SYDVKM. Points from the study as a whole: Findings are consistent with lymph node origin and intratumoral expansion of most tumor T cells. Tumor repertoires ranked between lymph nodes and nontumor tissue in diversity, with V and J gene preferences.

MiXCR was run by TCRdb on the multiplex PCR reads, yielding one entry per CDR3 protein. The sample gives 30,000 to 40,000 distinct CDR3 sequences, 30% to 45% of which show up once; approximately 10% is in the top ten. This clonotype occurred many times. The antigen remains undetermined. The chain is built from TRBV28 and TRBJ1-2; 8 nucleotides line up with TRBD1. The origin of this receptor is a female donor with breast cancer. Some clones in this sample may be carry-over from other donors' samples. The specimen sequenced was breast tumor tissue. CDR3 DNA sequence: TGTGCCAGCAGTTTCCAGGGGGCTCTTAACTATGGCTACACCTTC. Translating gives CASSFQGALNYGYTF.